These 8 T cell receptor beta chains came from one sample sequenced in a study of CD8+ T cells in alopecia areata. RNA, once extracted, was reverse transcribed into cDNA for use as the sequencing template. TCRdb's copy holds only in-frame clones and misses some; the assay was immunoSEQ multiplex PCR. The profile shows 140,000 to 150,000 clones, about 90% of them singletons. Source: CD8+ T cells sorted from blood, taken at week 0. These receptors all come from a human donor with alopecia areata.

For this clone: This sample includes further DNA sequences coding for the same CDR3. The chain recombines TRBV4-1 with TRBJ1-2, with D tentatively TRBD1 (5 bases). The V and J ends lost 4 bases and 0 bases respectively, with 9 bases between them. Germline lookup yields CDR1 MGHRA and CDR2 YSYEKL. The CDR3 runs 14 residues. In DNA, the CDR3 is TGCGCCAGCAGCCCTCCAGGGTCTAACTATGGCTACACCTTC. This encodes CASSPPGSNYGYTF.

There are a few counts of this clone. The rearrangement uses TRBV9 and TRBJ2-7; TRBD1 might be the D (6 bases). The V and J ends lost 4 bases and 8 bases respectively, with 10 bases between them. The CDR3 has 11 residues. Germline lookup yields CDR1 SGDLS and CDR2 YYNGEE. CDR3 sequence reads: CASSTGQQQYF. The DNA of the CDR3 is TGTGCCAGCAGCACAGGACAGCAGCAGTACTTC.

The CDR3 protein is CASSYRDGETQYF. The CDR3 DNA sequence: TGTGCCAGCAGTTACAGGGACGGAGAGACCCAGTACTTC. The V gene is TRBV6-6, the J gene TRBJ2-5, with D possibly called TRBD1 or TRBD2 (5 bases each). V was shortened by 2 bases and J by 4 bases, with 8 bases between the two germline ends. Germline CDR1 MNHNY, CDR2 SVGAGI (reference sequence). The CDR3 spans 13 residues.

The V gene is TRBV7-2, the J gene TRBJ1-2; 7 bases agree with TRBD1. The CDR3 has 15 residues. Germline lookup yields CDR1 SGHTA and CDR2 FQGNSA. With V trimmed by 4 bases and J by 5 bases, 10 bases remained unmatched. The CDR3 DNA reads as TGTGCCAGCAGCTCAGGTTTCGGCAGGGGGTATGGCTACACCTTC. Its translation: CASSSGFGRGYGYTF.

The chain joins TRBV7-8 to TRBJ2-7; D gene unclear. Germline CDR1 and CDR2: SGHVS and FQNEAQ. V gave up 1 base and J gave up 3 bases, with 7 bases separating them. CDR3 length: 13 residues. This CDR3 is CASSLGPLYEQYF. CDR3 in DNA: TGTGCCAGCAGCTTAGGACCACTCTACGAGCAGTACTTC.

Here the CDR3 DNA reads TGTGCCAGCAGCTCCCTGTCGACAGGGGGCTTCCCCTACGAGCAGTACTTC. This sequence encodes CASSSLSTGGFPYEQYF. This chain links TRBV7-2 with TRBJ2-5, with 10 bases lining up with TRBD1. The better agreement between TRBJ2-7 and the DNA end casts doubt on the J call. The CDR3 spans 17 residues. CDR1 SGHTA and CDR2 FQGNSA come from the germline V gene.

This clone showed up just once. The rearrangement joins TRBV6-1 to TRBJ1-1; D not resolved. The CDR3 consists of 16 residues. CDR1 is MNHNS and CDR2 is SASEGT in the germline V gene. Between the trimmed V and J ends, which lost 0 bases and 3 bases, there was a span of 14 bases. In DNA, the CDR3 is TGTGCCAGCAGTGAAGCGGGGTGGGGAACGGACACTGAAGCTTTCTTT. Its translation is CASSEAGWGTDTEAFF.

The rearrangement links TRBV7-9 to TRBJ2-1; 8 nucleotides line up with TRBD2. The germline CDR1 and CDR2 sequences are SEHNR and FQNEAQ (reference sequence). This CDR3 spans 14 amino acids. V was clipped by 5 bases and J by 7 bases; unmatched bases: 7. In nucleotides, the CDR3 is TGTGCCAGCAGCCGGGGGGGATTGATGAATGAGCAGTTCTTC. Its protein product is CASSRGGLMNEQFF.